Here is one T cell receptor beta chain with its context. Its specificity is not known. The PCR was carried out with 60 Vbeta primers and 13 Jbeta primers. The protocol was immunoSEQ multiplex PCR, while the TCRdb copy is restricted to in-frame clones and leaves out a portion. The repertoire consists of approximately 150,000 clones, with roughly 76% occurring once and the leading ten covering 13%. These data originate in a study of cytomegalovirus exposure and HLA in healthy donors. Study as a whole: Earlier sequencing of approximately 180 million T cells yielded around 100 million unique TCR beta sequences. General study findings and limits: An analysis was carried out at a later point. It showed that HLA-associated TCR beta chains were more clonally expanded than equally common non-associated chains. HLA alleles were associated with 15,000 to 20,000 TCR beta sequences in a later analysis at 0.05 false discovery rate.

From germline, CDR1 is SNHLY and CDR2 FYNNEI. This CDR3 spans 12 amino acids. The V end was cut by 5 bases, the J end by 4 bases, with 8 bases between. The specimen sequenced was PBMCs. The TCR comes from a woman aged 45-59 years in good health and CMV-seronegative. The chain uses TRBV2 and TRBJ1-2; D is possibly TRBD1 (6 bases). CDR3 region: CASSLTGYGYTF. CDR3 DNA: TGTGCCAGCAGTTTGACAGGCTATGGCTACACCTTC.